This T cell receptor (beta chain) was observed in a study of T cells in Graves' hyperthyroidism and ophthalmopathy. The study, taken as a whole, reports: Most thyroid clonotypes expanded above 0.001 appeared in blood too. Stable hyperthyroidism was separated from ophthalmopathy by a model based on 13 V-J features.

This clonotype was counted at least ten times. Antigen unknown. What was amplified from RNA transcripts were TCR beta CDR3 regions. HTBI primers were the set used in a first-round RT-PCR of the TCR CDR3. TCRdb independently ran MiXCR on the multiplex PCR reads; one entry per CDR3 protein. The table includes hundreds of thousands of distinct CDR3 sequences, approximately 40% detected once. Graves' hyperthyroidism qualified as stable when ophthalmopathy did not progress within 18 months. This receptor was taken from a man in his late teens or twenties with Graves' hyperthyroidism. Sample: blood.

CDR3 in amino acids: CSVDVGTGPTGELFF. CDR3 coding DNA: TGCAGCGTTGACGTCGGGACAGGGCCCACCGGGGAGCTGTTTTTT. The chain combines TRBV29-1 with TRBJ2-2; the match to TRBD1 covers 9 bases. Germline trimming cut 3 bases from V and 4 bases from J; bases unmatched to any gene: 6. In germline, CDR1 is SQVTM, CDR2 ANQGSEA. The CDR3 contains 15 residues.